This TCR beta chain was identified in a study of control samples from healthy donors and cancer patients. The V gene end was trimmed by 4 bases and the J gene end by 7 bases; junction bases not matched to a gene: 8. Germline CDR1 is SGHRS and CDR2 is YFSETQ. The CDR3 is 15 residues long. This clone turned up a few times. Generated by immunoSEQ multiplex PCR, the TCRdb table keeps only in-frame clones and is missing some. In the table there are under 200,000 clones, about 90% of which are singletons. Material for sequencing was blood. This sequence joins TRBV5-1 and TRBJ2-1, with 10 nucleotides matching TRBD2. The sequence was collected from a woman in her 30s in good health. The CDR3 DNA reads TGCGCCAGCAGCCCGGGACTAGCGTCCTGGAATGAGCAGTTCTTC. Its protein product is CASSPGLASWNEQFF. Filled out from reference TRBV5-1 and TRBJ2-1, the complete variable domain reads KAGVTQTPRYLIKTRGQQVTLSCSPISGHRSVSWYQQTPGQGLQFLFEYFSETQRNKGNFPGRFSGRQFSNSRSEMNVSTLELGDSALYLCASSPGLASWNEQFFGPGTRLTVL.